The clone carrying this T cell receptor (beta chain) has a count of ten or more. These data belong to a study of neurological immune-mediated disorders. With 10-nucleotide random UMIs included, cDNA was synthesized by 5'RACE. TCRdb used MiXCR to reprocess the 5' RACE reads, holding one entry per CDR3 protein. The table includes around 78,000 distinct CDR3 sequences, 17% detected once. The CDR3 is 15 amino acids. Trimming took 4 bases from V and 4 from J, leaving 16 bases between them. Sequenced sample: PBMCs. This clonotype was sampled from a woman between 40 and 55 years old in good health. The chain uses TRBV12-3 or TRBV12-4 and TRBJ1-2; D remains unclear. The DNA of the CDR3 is TGTGCCAGCAGTTCCTGGACGGGAGCTCTCTATGGCTACACCTTC. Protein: CASSSWTGALYGYTF.